The T cell receptor beta chain under discussion was sequenced for a study of T cells in Graves' hyperthyroidism and ophthalmopathy. Notes on the study in general: Ophthalmopathy cases were set apart from stable hyperthyroidism by a 13 V-J model.

This clonotype occurred many times. The antigen is undetermined. RNA transcripts yielded amplified TCR beta CDR3 regions. The HTBI primer set drove a first-round RT-PCR of the TCR CDR3. MiXCR, applied by TCRdb to the multiplex PCR reads, yields one record per CDR3 protein. The data hold about 740,000 distinct CDR3 sequences, with 13% to 15% observed a single time. The sequence was collected from a woman between 18 and 30 years old with Graves' hyperthyroidism. Source material: blood.

The CDR3 region has the DNA TGCAGTGCTCGTTCTACCGGGACAGGGAATCAGCCCCAGCATTTT. This sequence encodes CSARSTGTGNQPQHF. The gene calls are TRBV20-1 and TRBJ1-5, with TRBD1 matching over 9 bases. Germline V gene sequence: CDR1 DFQATT, CDR2 SNEGSKA (reference sequence). Trimming removed 5 bases from V and 4 bases from J; junction bases left unmatched: 9. The CDR3 contains 15 residues.